What follows are 31 T cell receptor beta chains derived from one specimen sequenced in a study of blood T cells in healthy people across ages. The use of a sample-barcoded 5' primer and a J-beta primer mix characterized a second PCR of roughly 6 to 11 cycles. TCRdb fed the 5' RACE reads into MiXCR, producing one record per CDR3 protein. The sample lists about 1.1 million distinct CDR3 sequences, 30% to 40% seen once, with under 15% in the top ten. The sample was blood. The receptors shown here come from a man aged 18 to 35 in good health.

The chain recombines TRBV11-3 with TRBJ2-3; D is ambiguous. V was pared by 3 bases and J by 8 bases, with 9 bases between. The CDR3 covers 12 residues. Germline V gene lookup returns CDR1 SGHNT and CDR2 YENEEA. This chain's CDR3 is CASSLTAGTQYF. CDR3 coding DNA: TGTGCCAGCAGCTTGACTGCCGGTACGCAGTATTTT.

This clonotype was seen a few times. At one end, the junction sequence differs from germline, possibly due to a read error. The chain couples TRBV11-3 to TRBJ2-5; D may be TRBD1 (5 bases). In germline, CDR1 is SGHNT, CDR2 YENEEA. The CDR3 is 13 residues long. CDR3: CAGSLAGQETQYF. CDR3 nucleotides: TGTGCCGGCAGCTTGGCAGGGCAAGAGACCCAGTACTTC.

V usage is TRBV11-2 and J usage is TRBJ2-2; possibly TRBD1 or TRBD2 for D (6 bases each). The CDR3 runs 15 residues. Germline CDR1 and CDR2: SGHAT and FQNNGV. V was pared by 5 bases and J by 5 bases, with 15 bases between. CDR3 sequence: CASSRDWQGTGELFF. Here the CDR3 DNA reads TGTGCCAGCAGCCGGGACTGGCAGGGGACCGGGGAGCTGTTTTTT.

V is TRBV4-2 and J is TRBJ1-2; D remains unclear. Looked up from germline, CDR1 is LGHNA and CDR2 is YNFKEQ. This CDR3 region has 13 residues. V lost 0 bases and J lost 7, with 9 bases in between. The CDR3 DNA follows: TGTGCCAGCAGCCAAGATCTTCCGGGTGGCTACACCTTC. Translating it yields CASSQDLPGGYTF.

J is TRBJ2-1 and V is TRBV10-3; 11 bases are a match to TRBD2. The CDR3 has 14 amino acids. Trimming took 6 bases from V and 9 from J; bases not matched to a gene: 7. Germline CDR1 and CDR2: ENHRY and SYGVKD. CDR3 in amino acids: CAIRDSGGASEQFF. DNA of the CDR3: TGTGCCATCAGAGATAGCGGGGGGGCCAGTGAGCAGTTCTTC.

Turning to this clonotype: An end of the junction differs from the germline gene, which may be a read error. The gene calls are TRBV18 and TRBJ1-2, with 10 bases aligning to TRBD1. Germline V gives CDR1 KGHSH, CDR2 LQKENI. This CDR3 has 16 residues. CDR3 DNA: TGTGCCAGCTCACCGGGACAGGGGTCCTACAACTATGACTACACCTTC. Protein sequence: CASSPGQGSYNYDYTF.

CDR3 in amino acids: CAIRTTSTDTQYF. In nucleotides, the CDR3 is TGTGCCATCAGGACAACTAGCACAGATACGCAGTATTTT. This chain joins TRBV10-3 and TRBJ2-3; D remains unclear. The CDR3 covers 13 residues. The V end was cut by 6 bases, the J end by 0 bases, with 7 bases between. Germline V gives CDR1 ENHRY, CDR2 SYGVKD.

In its sample, this clonotype was seen a few times. The chain uses TRBV11-2 and TRBJ1-1; D may be TRBD1 (5 bases). The length of the CDR3 is 15 residues. Germline V gene data show CDR1 as SGHAT and CDR2 as FQNNGV. V was pared by 0 bases and J by 0 bases, with 8 bases between. The DNA for the CDR3 is TGTGCCAGCAGCTTAGACAGGGCTCTGAACACTGAAGCTTTCTTT. It encodes CASSLDRALNTEAFF.

V gene TRBV6-1 combines with J gene TRBJ1-2, with D possibly TRBD1 on 6 matching bases. This CDR3 region has 14 residues. The germline CDR1 and CDR2 sequences are MNHNS and SASEGT. Between the trimmed V and J ends, which lost 4 bases and 5 bases, there was a span of 14 bases. Here the CDR3 reads CASSASDRLYGYTF. In DNA, the CDR3 is TGTGCCAGCAGTGCTTCAGACAGGCTTTATGGCTACACCTTC.

This chain joins TRBV6-2 or TRBV6-3 and TRBJ2-5; TRBD1 agrees at 12 bases. This CDR3 has 17 amino acids. V dropped 2 bases and J dropped 11; count of bases not matched to a gene: 15. Germline CDR1 is MNHEY and CDR2 is SVGEGT. This chain's CDR3 is CASSYPKGQGAPNEQYF. The CDR3 bases are TGTGCCAGCAGTTACCCGAAGGGACAGGGGGCCCCCAATGAGCAGTACTTC.

The V call is TRBV7-2, the J call TRBJ2-1; tentatively, D is TRBD2 (5 bases). V dropped 5 bases and J dropped 1 base, with 15 bases sitting between them. CDR3 length: 16 residues. Germline CDR1 SGHTA, CDR2 FQGNSA. The CDR3 spells CASSPIRLTSYNEQFF. The CDR3 region has the DNA TGTGCCAGCAGCCCTATAAGACTAACTTCCTACAATGAGCAGTTCTTC.

The rearrangement uses TRBV15 and TRBJ2-2; a weak D match, TRBD1 (8 bases). The CDR3 has 17 amino acids. Per germline, CDR1 LNHNV and CDR2 YYDKDF (reference sequence). V lost 2 bases to trimming and J lost 1 base, with 14 bases between them. The chain's CDR3 is CATSRKQGGENTGELFF. DNA for the CDR3: TGTGCCACCAGCAGAAAACAGGGGGGGGAGAACACCGGGGAGCTGTTTTTT.

V is TRBV6-2 or TRBV6-3 and J is TRBJ1-4; D may be TRBD1 (5 bases). V was clipped by 2 bases and J by 3 bases, with 10 bases between them. Germline CDR1 MNHEY, CDR2 SVGEGT. The CDR3 covers 15 residues. Here the CDR3 reads CASSYLGVSNEKLFF. DNA for the CDR3: TGTGCCAGCAGTTACCTGGGGGTGTCTAATGAAAAACTGTTTTTT.

This clonotype has a handful of counts. V usage is TRBV20-1 and J usage is TRBJ2-7, with a tentative D call TRBD2 (5 bases). The length of the CDR3 is 13 residues. The germline V and J ends were trimmed by 1 base and 3 bases, with 10 bases remaining between them. Germline CDR1 is DFQATT and CDR2 is SNEGSKA (reference sequence). CDR3 bases: TGCAGTGCTAGAGTGGTCGAGGGCTACGAGCAGTACTTC. The encoded protein is CSARVVEGYEQYF.

This chain uses TRBV7-9 with TRBJ2-7, with 8 positions matching TRBD1. CDR1 and CDR2 from the germline V gene are SEHNR and FQNEAQ (reference sequence). V was clipped by 5 bases and J by 2 bases; unmatched bases: 8. CDR3 length: 15 residues. The CDR3 sequence: CASSEKTGGTYEQYF. CDR3 DNA sequence: TGTGCCAGCAGCGAGAAAACAGGGGGGACCTACGAGCAGTACTTC. The whole variable domain, filled in from reference TRBV7-9 and TRBJ2-7, reads DTGVSQNPRHKITKRGQNVTFRCDPISEHNRLYWYRQTLGQGPEFLTYFQNEAQLEKSRLLSDRFSAERPKGSFSTLEIQRTEQGDSAMYLCASSEKTGGTYEQYFGPGTRLTVT.

This clonotype was observed a few times. The rearrangement joins TRBV7-9 to TRBJ2-3; D perhaps matches TRBD2 (6 bases). Germline V gene sequence: CDR1 SEHNR, CDR2 FQNEAQ (reference sequence). Deletions cut 3 bases from V and 2 bases from J, with 12 bases between. This CDR3 spans 15 amino acids. The CDR3 is CASSLGDSNTDTQYF. The CDR3 DNA reads as TGTGCCAGCAGCTTGGGGGACTCTAACACAGATACGCAGTATTTT.

The chain combines TRBV4-3 with TRBJ2-3; D is unresolved. Trimming took off 4 bases at V and 6 bases at J, with 14 bases between the two ends. Germline CDR1 and CDR2: LGHNA and YSLEER. The CDR3 is 14 amino acids. The CDR3 reads CASSPGRASDTQYF. CDR3 bases: TGCGCCAGCAGCCCTGGTCGGGCTTCGGATACGCAGTATTTT.

The chain joins TRBV3-1 to TRBJ2-5; D possibly matches TRBD1 or TRBD2 (6 bases each). This CDR3 region has 17 residues. Trimming removed 1 base at V and 2 bases at J, with 17 bases between. Germline V gene sequence: CDR1 LGHDT, CDR2 YNNKEL (reference sequence). The CDR3 coding sequence is TGTGCCAGCAGCCAAGGGAGAGGTCGGGGGCAACAAGAGACCCAGTACTTC. Its protein is CASSQGRGRGQQETQYF.

This clonotype was counted only a few times. The chain links TRBV4-3 to TRBJ2-5; no firm D call. The germline V gene encodes CDR1 LGHNA and CDR2 YSLEER. V was shortened by 2 bases and J by 2 bases, with 12 bases between the two germline ends. The CDR3 covers 15 residues. The CDR3 DNA is TGCGCCAGCAGCCAATTCCGGGCCAGTCAAGAGACCCAGTACTTC. Protein: CASSQFRASQETQYF.

The chain has TRBV5-1 and TRBJ2-2; 8 bases map to TRBD1. V shed 3 bases and J 3 bases; nucleotides not matched to a gene: 4. The germline V gene has CDR1 SGHRS and CDR2 YFSETQ. The CDR3 extends over 15 amino acids. The DNA of the CDR3 is TGCGCCAGCAGCTCAAGACAGGGGTACACCGGGGAGCTGTTTTTT. As protein: CASSSRQGYTGELFF.

The chain employs TRBV7-2 and TRBJ2-3; TRBD2 might be the D (6 bases). Germline V lookup: CDR1 SGHTA, CDR2 FQGNSA. The CDR3 totals 15 residues. V was trimmed by 2 bases and J by 2 bases, leaving 11 bases between them. The DNA for the CDR3 is TGTGCCAGCAGCTTATCGGGGGACTCCACAGATACGCAGTATTTT. Translated, it gives CASSLSGDSTDTQYF.

Many counts were recorded for this clonotype. The chain couples TRBV4-2 to TRBJ2-3; 10 bases fit TRBD1. Germline CDR1 reads LGHNA; CDR2 reads YNFKEQ. The junction had 19 bases not matched to a gene; V was cut back by 2 bases and J by 8 bases. This CDR3 region has 19 residues. The CDR3 coding sequence is TGTGCCAGCAGCCAAAAGGGGACAGGGGTAAAAGAAAAGCGGGGTACGCAGTATTTT. It yields the protein CASSQKGTGVKEKRGTQYF.

The J gene is TRBJ2-5, the V gene TRBV7-9; 10 nucleotides align to TRBD1. CDR3 length: 15 residues. After removal of 7 bases from V and 11 bases from J, the junction contained 16 bases not matched to a gene. Germline values: CDR1 SEHNR, CDR2 FQNEAQ (reference sequence). CDR3 amino acids: CASTALGQGRNEQYF. The CDR3 bases are TGTGCCAGCACCGCGTTGGGACAGGGGAGGAATGAGCAGTACTTC.

This chain joins TRBV10-3 and TRBJ1-2; D is perhaps TRBD1 (6 bases). The CDR3 extends over 13 amino acids. Germline values: CDR1 ENHRY, CDR2 SYGVKD. V lost 5 bases and J lost 5, with 12 bases in between. CDR3 coding DNA: TGTGCCATCAGTACGACAGGATCGTATGGCTACACCTTC. This sequence encodes CAISTTGSYGYTF.

This clonotype was seen only a few times. This chain links TRBV20-1 with TRBJ1-1; possibly TRBD1 for D (5 bases). The CDR3 consists of 11 residues. Trimming removed 3 bases at V and 9 bases at J, with 11 bases between. Germline CDR1 reads DFQATT; CDR2 reads SNEGSKA (reference sequence). CDR3: CSASSGAKAFF. CDR3 bases: TGCAGTGCTAGCTCCGGGGCTAAAGCTTTCTTT.

This clonotype came up a few times. This rearrangement joins TRBV6-6 to TRBJ1-5, with TRBD1 matching 9 bases. Germline trimming cut 4 bases from V and 4 bases from J; bases unmatched to any gene: 8. The length of the CDR3 is 16 residues. Germline V gene data show CDR1 as MNHNY and CDR2 as SVGAGI (reference sequence). CDR3 amino acids: CASSSQQGARNQPQHF. CDR3 nucleotides: TGTGCCAGCAGTTCCCAACAGGGGGCAAGGAATCAGCCCCAGCATTTT.

A few counts support this clonotype. This chain joins TRBV20-1 and TRBJ1-2; the match to TRBD1 covers 8 bases. Trimming took 1 base from V and 3 from J; bases not matched to a gene: 7. This CDR3 has 15 amino acids. The germline CDR1 and CDR2 sequences are DFQATT and SNEGSKA (reference sequence). DNA of the CDR3: TGCAGTGCTAGAGGCGCAAGGACAGGGCACTATGGCTACACCTTC. It specifies CSARGARTGHYGYTF.

This clonotype was picked up many times. The genes are TRBV29-1 and TRBJ2-7, with 9 bases matching TRBD1. CDR3 length: 15 amino acids. CDR1 is SQVTM, CDR2 ANQGSEA, per germline. With V trimmed by 0 bases and J by 4 bases, 7 bases remained unmatched. Written as DNA, the CDR3 is TGCAGCGTTGAAGATCGGGACAGGGACGTATACGAGCAGTACTTC. It is translated as CSVEDRDRDVYEQYF.

The rearrangement joins TRBV12-3 or TRBV12-4 to TRBJ2-1, with 9 positions matching TRBD1. The assigned J gene may be wrong: the sequence end matches TRBJ2-7 better. This CDR3 is 19 amino acids long. This CDR3 is CASSSIQGAKDRTYNEQYF. CDR3 nucleotides: TGTGCCAGCAGCTCGATACAGGGGGCCAAGGACCGCACCTACAATGAGCAGTACTTC.

V gene TRBV12-3 or TRBV12-4 combines with J gene TRBJ1-5; 8 bases are shared with TRBD1. V was clipped by 4 bases and J by 2 bases; unmatched bases: 7. This CDR3 has 16 residues. The CDR3 DNA is TGTGCCAGCAGTTATGAACAGGGGGGCGGCAATCAGCCCCAGCATTTT. Encoded protein: CASSYEQGGGNQPQHF.

The chain couples TRBV6-5 to TRBJ1-1, with D perhaps TRBD1 (5 bases). CDR3 length: 13 residues. V lost 0 bases and J lost 6, with 8 bases in between. Germline lookup yields CDR1 MNHEY and CDR2 SVGAGI. Written as DNA, the CDR3 is TGTGCCAGCAGTTACTCGGGGGTCCCTGAAGCTTTCTTT. Protein: CASSYSGVPEAFF.